The TCR beta chain under discussion was sequenced for a study of shared clonotypes between healthy human individuals. All donors were Caucasian adults living in Nashville, Tennessee. Study results and caveats: The genetic and exposure-history diversity represented was limited by few donors. Non-shared clonotypes displayed generation probabilities falling below those of clonotypes present in all four donors. Researchers found naive subsets generally carried larger estimated richness than memory subsets.

Clones were read by immunoSEQ multiplex PCR, and TCRdb kept only the in-frame ones, dropping some. The sample includes about 710,000 clones, 73% seen only once; the top ten take around 1.8%. The germline V gene encodes CDR1 SGHRS and CDR2 YFSETQ. This CDR3 region has 16 residues. V trimming: 4 bases; J trimming: 1 base; junction bases outside the gene matches: 6. Worth noting for this clone: Its antigen remains unidentified.

Sample: memory CD4+ T cells sorted from blood. Stated subset: CD45RA-negative fraction. This TCR derives from a woman in her 30s in good health. The V and J genes are TRBV5-1 and TRBJ2-2; 8 bases align to TRBD2. Here the CDR3 reads CASSPSTSGNTGELFF. CDR3 sequence (DNA): TGCGCCAGCAGCCCCAGCACTAGCGGGAACACCGGGGAGCTGTTTTTT.